This entry describes one T cell receptor (beta chain). Its cognate antigen is unknown. Germline V CDR1 and CDR2: SGHTA, FQGNSA. This CDR3 has 13 residues. With 5 bases removed from V and 5 bases from J, the gap between germline ends came to 10 bases. The data are from a study of radiotherapy plus CTLA-4 blockade in lung cancer. The data were produced by immunoSEQ multiplex PCR, yet TCRdb's version contains in-frame clones alone and is incomplete. The sample holds around 99,000 clones, just over 85% seen once. Focal radiation plus CTLA-4 blockade with ipilimumab was given to patients with chemo-refractory metastatic non-small-cell lung cancer. Broader study findings: After treatment with radiotherapy plus ipilimumab, TCR clones that came from the tumor expanded in blood.

This specimen consisted of peripheral blood, obtained from a patient treated with radiotherapy plus ipilimumab. The receptor comes from a human donor with non-small cell lung cancer that progressed on radiotherapy plus ipilimumab. The chain joins TRBV7-2 to TRBJ1-5; weak D call: TRBD1 (6 bases). The CDR3 nucleotides are TGTGCCAGCAGCACGGACAGACATCAGCCCCAGCATTTT. It yields the protein CASSTDRHQPQHF.